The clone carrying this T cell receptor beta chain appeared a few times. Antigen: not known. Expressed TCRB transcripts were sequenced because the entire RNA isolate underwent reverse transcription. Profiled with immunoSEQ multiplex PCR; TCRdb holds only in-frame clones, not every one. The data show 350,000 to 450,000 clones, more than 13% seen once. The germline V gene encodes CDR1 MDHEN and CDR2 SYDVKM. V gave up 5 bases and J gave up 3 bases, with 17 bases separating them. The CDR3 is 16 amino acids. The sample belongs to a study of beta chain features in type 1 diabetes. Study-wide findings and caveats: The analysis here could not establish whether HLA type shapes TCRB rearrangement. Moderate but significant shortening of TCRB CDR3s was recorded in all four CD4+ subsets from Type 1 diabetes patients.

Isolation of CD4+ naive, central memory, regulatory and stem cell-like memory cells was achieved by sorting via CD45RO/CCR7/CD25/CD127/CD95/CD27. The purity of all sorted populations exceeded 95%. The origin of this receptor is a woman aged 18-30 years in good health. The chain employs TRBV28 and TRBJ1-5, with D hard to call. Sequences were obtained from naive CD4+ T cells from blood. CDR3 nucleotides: TGTGCCAGCAGTCCTTGGCACGTCGGGGACAATCAGCCCCAGCATTTT. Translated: CASSPWHVGDNQPQHF.